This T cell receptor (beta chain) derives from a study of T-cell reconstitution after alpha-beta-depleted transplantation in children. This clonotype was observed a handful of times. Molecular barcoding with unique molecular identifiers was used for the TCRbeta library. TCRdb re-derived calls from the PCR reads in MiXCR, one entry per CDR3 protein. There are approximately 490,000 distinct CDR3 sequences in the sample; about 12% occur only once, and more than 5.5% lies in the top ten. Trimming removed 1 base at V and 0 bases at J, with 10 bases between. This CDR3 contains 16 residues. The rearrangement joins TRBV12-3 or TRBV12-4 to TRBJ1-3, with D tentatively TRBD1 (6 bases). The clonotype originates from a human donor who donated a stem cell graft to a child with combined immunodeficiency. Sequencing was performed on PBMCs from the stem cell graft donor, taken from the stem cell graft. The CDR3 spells CASSLGRGSSGNTIYF. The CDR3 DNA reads TGTGCCAGCAGTTTAGGGAGGGGGAGCTCTGGAAACACCATATATTTT.